The 7 T cell receptor beta chains listed next were all sequenced from one sample in a study of CD8 T cells in Susac syndrome. The RNA input was roughly 0.45 to 1 ug, and it was reverse transcribed with random hexamers. In TCRdb, the immunoSEQ multiplex PCR reads were re-called with MiXCR into one record per CDR3 protein. The data show about 120,000 distinct CDR3 sequences, about 93% seen once. Specimen: CD4+ T cells from PBMCs. These receptors all stem from a human donor in good health.

This clonotype has only a few counts. The chain links TRBV9 to TRBJ2-7; a possible D gene is TRBD2 (6 bases). The V end was cut by 3 bases, the J end by 5 bases, with 9 bases between. The CDR3 is 12 amino acids. Per the germline V gene, CDR1 is SGDLS and CDR2 is YYNGEE. As DNA, the CDR3 is TGTGCCAGCAGCGGCGGAGGGGACGAGCAGTACTTC. Translated, it gives CASSGGGDEQYF.

The CDR3: CASSSSQGWNTGELFF. The CDR3 bases are TGTGCCAGCAGCTCCTCCCAGGGTTGGAACACCGGGGAGCTGTTTTTT. This rearrangement joins TRBV3-1 to TRBJ2-2; tentative D call: TRBD1 (5 bases). Germline V gives CDR1 LGHDT, CDR2 YNNKEL (reference sequence). The V end lost 5 bases, the J end lost 1 base, and 14 bases lay between the germline ends. CDR3 size: 16 residues.

The rearrangement joins TRBV29-1 to TRBJ2-3, with 8 bases identical to TRBD2. Germline V CDR1 and CDR2: SQVTM, ANQGSEA. Unmatched junction bases numbered 1, after V lost 7 bases and J lost 1 base. The CDR3 covers 12 residues. The CDR3 DNA sequence: TGCAGCGGGCGGGAGGGCACAGATACGCAGTATTTT. Encoded protein: CSGREGTDTQYF.

V gene TRBV5-1 combines with J gene TRBJ2-7, with D hard to call. CDR3 length equals 14 residues. V lost 5 bases and J lost 3, with 15 bases in between. Germline CDR1 and CDR2: SGHRS and YFSETQ. The CDR3 nucleotides read TGCGCCAGCAGTAGGGTTTCCGCCAACTACGAGCAGTACTTC. Translating it yields CASSRVSANYEQYF.

The chain combines TRBV19 with TRBJ1-1; D unclear. Germline-derived CDR1 and CDR2 are LNHDA and SQIVND (reference sequence). The V gene lost 7 bases and the J gene lost 1 base, with 19 bases spanning the gap. The CDR3 loop spans 16 amino acids. This chain's CDR3 is CASNLPAGQQNTEAFF. The CDR3 DNA reads TGTGCCAGTAACCTACCGGCGGGCCAGCAGAACACTGAAGCTTTCTTT.

The sample holds one count of this clonotype. The chain couples TRBV13 to TRBJ2-2, with D maybe TRBD2 (5 bases). The germline V and J ends were trimmed by 4 bases and 5 bases, with 17 bases remaining between them. CDR1 PRHDT and CDR2 FYEKMQ come from the germline V gene (reference sequence). The CDR3 runs to 16 residues. The CDR3 sequence is CASSSPRTFRTGELFF. The DNA of the CDR3 is TGTGCCAGCAGCTCGCCCCGGACTTTCCGAACCGGGGAGCTGTTTTTT.

Only a few counts were recorded for this clonotype. V is TRBV4-1 and J is TRBJ1-2, with TRBD1 identical over 8 bases. The ends lost 2 bases at V and 4 bases at J; junction bases unmatched: 9. The V gene's germline CDR1 is MGHRA and CDR2 YSYEKL. The CDR3 consists of 16 residues. The CDR3 DNA reads TGCGCCAGCAGCCAATCCATCAGCGGACAGGGCTATGGCTACACCTTC. This sequence encodes CASSQSISGQGYGYTF.